This T cell receptor (beta chain) was sequenced during a study of technical replicates of blood from a handful of donors. Repertoires were generated with immunoSEQ multiplex PCR, while TCRdb's copy carries only in-frame clones and drops some. Among roughly 97,000 clones listed, approximately 96% were seen once. Germline V gene sequence: CDR1 KGHSH, CDR2 LQKENI. CDR3 length: 15 amino acids. The V end lost 1 base, the J end lost 0 bases, and 7 bases lay between the germline ends. The sequenced material came from T cells isolated from PBMCs. This TCR came from a human donor in good health. V is TRBV18 and J is TRBJ1-5, with D possibly TRBD1 on 5 matching bases. CDR3 protein: CASSPLQDSNQPQHF. CDR3 bases: TGTGCCAGCTCACCACTACAGGATAGCAATCAGCCCCAGCATTTT.